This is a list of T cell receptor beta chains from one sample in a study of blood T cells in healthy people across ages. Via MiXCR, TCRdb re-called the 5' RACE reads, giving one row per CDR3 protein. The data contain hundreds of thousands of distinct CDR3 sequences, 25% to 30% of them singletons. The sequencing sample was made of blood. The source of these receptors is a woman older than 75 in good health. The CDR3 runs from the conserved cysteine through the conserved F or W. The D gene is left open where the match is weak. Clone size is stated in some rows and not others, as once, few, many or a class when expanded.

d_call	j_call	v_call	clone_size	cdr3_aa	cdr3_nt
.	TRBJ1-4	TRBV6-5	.	CASRRMVLGEKLFF	TGTGCCAGCAGAAGAATGGTACTGGGGGAAAAACTGTTTTTT
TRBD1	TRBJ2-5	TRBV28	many	CASRDSGQETQYF	TGTGCCAGCCGGGACAGCGGCCAAGAGACCCAGTACTTC
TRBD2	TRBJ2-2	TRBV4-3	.	CASSQALAGGNTGELFF	TGCGCCAGCAGCCAAGCTTTAGCGGGGGGGAACACCGGGGAGCTGTTTTTT
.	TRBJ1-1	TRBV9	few	CASSVADTEAFF	TGTGCCAGCAGCGTAGCGGACACTGAAGCTTTCTTT
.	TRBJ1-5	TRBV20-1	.	CSATGIRGGNQPQHF	TGCAGTGCTACAGGGATAAGAGGCGGCAATCAGCCCCAGCATTTT
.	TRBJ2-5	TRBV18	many	CASSPSGNPQETQYF	TGTGCCAGCTCACCGTCAGGGAATCCCCAAGAGACCCAGTACTTC
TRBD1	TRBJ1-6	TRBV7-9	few	CASRHLGRGGDNSPLHF	TGTGCCAGCAGACACCTGGGAAGAGGGGGCGATAATTCACCCCTCCACTTT
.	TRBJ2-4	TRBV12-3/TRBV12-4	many	CASSPRSILAKNIQYF	TGTGCCAGCAGTCCTAGGAGTATACTAGCCAAAAACATTCAGTACTTC
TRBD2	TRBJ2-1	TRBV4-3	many	CASSRLAGANEQFF	TGCGCCAGCAGCCGCTTAGCGGGAGCCAATGAGCAGTTCTTC
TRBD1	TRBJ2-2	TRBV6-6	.	CANRTDRTNTGELFF	TGTGCCAACAGGACGGACAGGACGAACACCGGGGAGCTGTTTTTT
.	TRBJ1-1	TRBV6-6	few	CASSPPPGSYTEAFF	TGTGCCAGCAGTCCCCCCCCGGGGTCATACACTGAAGCTTTCTTT
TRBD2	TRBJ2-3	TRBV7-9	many	CASSVLAGGPSDTQYF	TGTGCCAGCAGCGTATTAGCGGGGGGGCCCTCCGATACGCAGTATTTT
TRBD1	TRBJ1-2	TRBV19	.	CASSKGGQANYGYTF	TGTGCCAGTAGTAAAGGGGGACAGGCTAACTATGGCTACACCTTC
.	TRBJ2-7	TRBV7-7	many	CASSARYSGVYYEQYF	TGTGCCAGCAGCGCCCGATATTCAGGGGTTTACTACGAGCAGTACTTC
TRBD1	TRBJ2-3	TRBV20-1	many	CSAHPGQGMTDTQYF	TGCAGTGCACATCCGGGACAGGGTATGACAGATACGCAGTATTTT
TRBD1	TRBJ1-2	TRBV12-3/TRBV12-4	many	CASRGTGSNYGYTF	TGTGCCAGCAGAGGGACAGGGTCTAACTATGGCTACACCTTC
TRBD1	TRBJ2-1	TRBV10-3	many	CAISGAGTAYNEQFF	TGTGCCATCAGTGGGGCCGGGACAGCATACAATGAGCAGTTCTTC
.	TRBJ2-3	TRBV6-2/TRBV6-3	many	CASSTFGSTDTQYF	TGTGCCAGCAGTACCTTTGGTAGCACAGATACGCAGTATTTT
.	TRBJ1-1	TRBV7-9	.	CASSLVQSAEAFF	TGTGCCAGCAGCTTGGTGCAGTCGGCTGAAGCTTTCTTT
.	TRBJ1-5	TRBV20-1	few	CSAADGLNQPQHF	TGCAGTGCTGCTGACGGGCTCAATCAGCCCCAGCATTTT
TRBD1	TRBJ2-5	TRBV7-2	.	CASSLGGTGTFNEQYF	TGTGCCAGCAGCTTAGGGGGGACAGGGACCTTCAATGAGCAGTACTTC
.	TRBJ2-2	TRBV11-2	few	CASSLGSPRAGELFF	TGTGCCAGCAGCCTTGGGAGCCCAAGGGCGGGGGAGCTGTTTTTT
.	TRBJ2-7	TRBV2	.	CASSARQPVYEQYF	TGTGCCAGCAGCGCAAGACAGCCAGTCTACGAGCAGTACTTC
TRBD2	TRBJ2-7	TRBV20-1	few	CSASGGANEQYF	TGCAGTGCTAGCGGGGGGGCGAATGAGCAGTACTTC
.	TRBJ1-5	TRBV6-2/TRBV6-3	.	CASSYSKGSGNQPQHF	TGTGCCAGCAGTTACTCGAAGGGGAGTGGCAATCAGCCCCAGCATTTT
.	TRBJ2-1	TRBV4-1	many	CASSGDGGYEQFF	TGCGCCAGCAGTGGAGACGGAGGCTATGAGCAGTTCTTC
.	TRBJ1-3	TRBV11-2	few	CASSGQSRNTIYF	TGTGCCAGCAGCGGACAAAGTCGGAACACCATATATTTT
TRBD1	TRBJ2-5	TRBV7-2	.	CASSPDRVQNNEQYF	TGTGCCAGCAGCCCAGACAGGGTCCAAAACAATGAGCAGTACTTC
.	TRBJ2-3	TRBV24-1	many	CATSDSALVQADTQYF	TGTGCCACCAGTGATTCCGCCCTGGTCCAGGCAGATACGCAGTATTTT
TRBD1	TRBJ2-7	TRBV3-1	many	CASSRQPAGGYEQYF	TGTGCCAGCAGCCGACAACCCGCAGGGGGCTACGAGCAGTACTTC
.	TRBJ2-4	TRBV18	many	CASSPSLGSGGNIQYF	TGTGCCAGCTCACCCTCTCTTGGAAGTGGGGGTAACATTCAGTACTTC
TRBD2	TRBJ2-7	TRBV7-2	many	CASSARTSGGGVKQYF	TGTGCCAGCAGCGCCCGGACTAGCGGGGGTGGTGTAAAGCAGTACTTC
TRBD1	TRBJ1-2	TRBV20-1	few	CSARANAGQVYGYTF	TGCAGTGCTAGAGCCAACGCCGGACAGGTCTATGGCTACACCTTC
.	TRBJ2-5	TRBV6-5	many	CASSYAMEYQETQYF	TGTGCCAGCAGTTACGCCATGGAGTACCAAGAGACCCAGTACTTC
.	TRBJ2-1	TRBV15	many	CATSRDPGRGGSYNEQFF	TGTGCCACCAGCAGAGATCCTGGCAGGGGGGGCTCCTACAATGAGCAGTTCTTC
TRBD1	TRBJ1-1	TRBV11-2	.	CASSKRQGWNTEAFF	TGTGCCAGCAGCAAAAGACAGGGATGGAACACTGAAGCTTTCTTT
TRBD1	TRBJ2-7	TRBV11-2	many	CASSRDRGIIYEQYF	TGTGCCAGCAGCCGAGACAGGGGGATTATCTACGAGCAGTACTTC
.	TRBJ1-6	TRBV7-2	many	CASTPWGRGDSPLHF	TGTGCCAGCACTCCTTGGGGCAGGGGAGATTCACCCCTCCACTTT
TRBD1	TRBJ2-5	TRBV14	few	CASSQGGRGTQETQYF	TGTGCCAGCAGCCAAGGGGGCAGGGGGACACAAGAGACCCAGTACTTC
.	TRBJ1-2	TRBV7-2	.	CASSLGFRSGYTF	TGTGCCAGCAGCTTAGGGTTTCGGTCTGGCTACACCTTC
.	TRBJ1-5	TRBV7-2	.	CASSSDGVWQPQHF	TGTGCCAGCAGCTCCGATGGGGTATGGCAGCCCCAGCATTTT
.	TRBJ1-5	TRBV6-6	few	CASSYSPFSNQPQHF	TGTGCCAGCAGTTACTCGCCCTTTAGCAATCAGCCCCAGCATTTT
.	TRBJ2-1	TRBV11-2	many	CASSPTRPSYNEQFF	TGTGCCAGCAGCCCGACTAGACCCTCCTACAATGAGCAGTTCTTC
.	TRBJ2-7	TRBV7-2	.	CASSSQGRLGEEQYF	TGTGCCAGCAGCTCCCAAGGCCGCCTAGGGGAGGAGCAGTACTTC
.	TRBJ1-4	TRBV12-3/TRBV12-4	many	CASRLGGLNEKLFF	TGTGCCAGCAGGCTGGGGGGGCTTAATGAAAAACTGTTTTTT
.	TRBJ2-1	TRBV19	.	CASSRLRTLDHEQFF	TGTGCCAGTAGTAGACTCAGGACACTAGACCATGAGCAGTTCTTC
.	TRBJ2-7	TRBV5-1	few	CASSLDTGAIYEQYF	TGCGCCAGCAGCTTGGACACGGGAGCTATCTACGAGCAGTACTTC
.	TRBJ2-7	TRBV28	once	CASRSKGSYEQYF	TGTGCCAGCAGATCCAAGGGGTCCTACGAGCAGTACTTC
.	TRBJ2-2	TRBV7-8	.	CASSRYRATNTGELFF	TGTGCCAGCAGCAGATACAGGGCCACGAACACCGGGGAGCTGTTTTTT
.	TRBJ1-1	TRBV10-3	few	CAISDRSEAFF	TGTGCCATCAGTGACCGGTCGGAAGCTTTCTTT
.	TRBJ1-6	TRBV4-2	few	CASEGGASPLHF	TGTGCCAGTGAGGGGGGGGCTTCACCCCTCCACTTT
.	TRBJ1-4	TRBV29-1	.	CSFSATNEKLFF	TGCAGCTTTTCCGCAACTAATGAAAAACTGTTTTTT
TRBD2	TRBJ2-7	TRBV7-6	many	CASSLASQGAGEQYF	TGTGCCAGCAGCTTAGCTTCTCAGGGAGCGGGGGAGCAGTACTTC
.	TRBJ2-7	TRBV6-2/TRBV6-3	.	CASSKFTGGSDYEQYF	TGTGCCAGCAGTAAGTTCACCGGTGGGAGCGACTACGAGCAGTACTTC
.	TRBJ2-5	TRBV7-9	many	CASSFALPPQETQYF	TGTGCCAGCAGCTTCGCCCTGCCCCCCCAAGAGACCCAGTACTTC